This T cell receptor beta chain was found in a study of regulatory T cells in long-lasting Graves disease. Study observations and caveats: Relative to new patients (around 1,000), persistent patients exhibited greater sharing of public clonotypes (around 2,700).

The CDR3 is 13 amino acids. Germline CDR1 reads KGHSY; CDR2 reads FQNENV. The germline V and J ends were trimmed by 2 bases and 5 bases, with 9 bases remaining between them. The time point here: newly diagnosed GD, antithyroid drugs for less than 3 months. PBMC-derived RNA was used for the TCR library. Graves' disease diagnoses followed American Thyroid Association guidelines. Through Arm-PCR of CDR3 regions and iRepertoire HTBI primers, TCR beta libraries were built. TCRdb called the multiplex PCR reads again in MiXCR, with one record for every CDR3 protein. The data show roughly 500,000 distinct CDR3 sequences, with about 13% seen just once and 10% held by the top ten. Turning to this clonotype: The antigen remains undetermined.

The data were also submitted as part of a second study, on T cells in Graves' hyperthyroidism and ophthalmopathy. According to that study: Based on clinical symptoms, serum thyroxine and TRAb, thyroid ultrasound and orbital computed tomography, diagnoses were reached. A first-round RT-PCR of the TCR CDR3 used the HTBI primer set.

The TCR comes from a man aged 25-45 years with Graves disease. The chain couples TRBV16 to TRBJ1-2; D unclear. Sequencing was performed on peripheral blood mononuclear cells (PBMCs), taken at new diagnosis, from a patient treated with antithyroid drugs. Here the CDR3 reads CASSQLGPYGYTF. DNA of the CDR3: TGTGCCAGCAGCCAACTTGGACCTTATGGCTACACCTTC.